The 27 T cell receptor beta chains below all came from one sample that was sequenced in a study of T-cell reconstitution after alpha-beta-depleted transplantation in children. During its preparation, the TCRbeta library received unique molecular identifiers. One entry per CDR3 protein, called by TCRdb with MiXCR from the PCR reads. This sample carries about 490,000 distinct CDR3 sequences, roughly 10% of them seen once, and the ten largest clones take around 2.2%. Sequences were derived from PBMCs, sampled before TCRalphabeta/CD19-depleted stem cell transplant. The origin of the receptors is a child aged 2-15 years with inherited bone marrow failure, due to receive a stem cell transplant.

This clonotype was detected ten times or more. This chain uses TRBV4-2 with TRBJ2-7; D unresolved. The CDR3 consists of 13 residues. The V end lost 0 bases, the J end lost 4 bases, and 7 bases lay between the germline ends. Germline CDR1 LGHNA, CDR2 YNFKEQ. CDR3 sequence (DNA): TGTGCCAGCAGCCAAGAATTGGAATACGAGCAGTACTTC. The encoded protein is CASSQELEYEQYF.

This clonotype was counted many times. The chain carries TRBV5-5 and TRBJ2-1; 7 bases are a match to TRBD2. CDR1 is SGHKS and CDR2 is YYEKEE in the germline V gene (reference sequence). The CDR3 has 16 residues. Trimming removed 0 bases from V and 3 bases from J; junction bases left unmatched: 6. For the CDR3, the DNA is TGTGCCAGCAGCTTGGGTGCGGGAGTACACTACAATGAGCAGTTCTTC. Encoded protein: CASSLGAGVHYNEQFF.

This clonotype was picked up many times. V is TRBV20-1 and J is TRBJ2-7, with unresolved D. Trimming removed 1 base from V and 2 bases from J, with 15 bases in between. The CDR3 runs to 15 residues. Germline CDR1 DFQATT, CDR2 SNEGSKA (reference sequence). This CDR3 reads CSARVSRGLPYEQYF. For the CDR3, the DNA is TGCAGTGCTAGAGTGAGTAGAGGTCTCCCCTACGAGCAGTACTTC.

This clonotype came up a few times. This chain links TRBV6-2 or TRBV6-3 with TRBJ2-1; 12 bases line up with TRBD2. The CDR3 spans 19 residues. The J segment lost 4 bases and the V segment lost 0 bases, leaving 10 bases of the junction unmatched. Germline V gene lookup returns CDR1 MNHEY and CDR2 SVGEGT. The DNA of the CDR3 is TGTGCCAGCAGTTACTCGATGGAGACTAGCGGGAGTAAGTACAATGAGCAGTTCTTC. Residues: CASSYSMETSGSKYNEQFF.

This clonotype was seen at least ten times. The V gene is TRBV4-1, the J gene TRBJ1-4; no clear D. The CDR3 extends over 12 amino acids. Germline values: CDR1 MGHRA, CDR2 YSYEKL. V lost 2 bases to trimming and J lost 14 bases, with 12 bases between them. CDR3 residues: CASSQMGMSLFF. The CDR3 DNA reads TGCGCCAGCAGCCAAATGGGTATGAGTCTGTTTTTT.

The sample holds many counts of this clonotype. The CDR3 bases are TGTGCCATCAGTGATGAGTCTCCTAGCGGCACCGGGGAGCTGTTTTTT. Protein sequence: CAISDESPSGTGELFF. This chain links TRBV10-3 with TRBJ2-2; 7 bases align to TRBD2. The CDR3 loop spans 16 amino acids. The trim removed 3 bases at V and 4 bases at J, leaving 8 bases unmatched. Germline V gene lookup returns CDR1 ENHRY and CDR2 SYGVKD.

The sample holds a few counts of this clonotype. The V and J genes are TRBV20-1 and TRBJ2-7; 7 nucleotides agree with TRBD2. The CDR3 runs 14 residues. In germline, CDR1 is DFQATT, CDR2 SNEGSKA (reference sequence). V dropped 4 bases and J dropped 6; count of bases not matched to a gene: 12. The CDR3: CSANFLADTTEQYF. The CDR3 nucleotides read TGCAGTGCTAATTTCCTAGCGGACACTACCGAGCAGTACTTC.

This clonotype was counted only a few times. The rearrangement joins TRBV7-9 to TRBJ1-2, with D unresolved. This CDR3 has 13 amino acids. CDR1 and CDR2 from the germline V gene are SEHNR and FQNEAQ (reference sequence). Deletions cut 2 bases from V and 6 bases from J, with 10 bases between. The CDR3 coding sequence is TGTGCCAGCAGCTTATTAGGCCCGGATGGCTACACCTTC. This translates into CASSLLGPDGYTF.

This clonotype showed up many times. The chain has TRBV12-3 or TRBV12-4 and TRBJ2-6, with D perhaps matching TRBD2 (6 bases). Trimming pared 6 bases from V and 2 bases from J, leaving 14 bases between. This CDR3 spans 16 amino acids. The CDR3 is CASRPTSTPGANVLTF. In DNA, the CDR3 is TGTGCCAGCAGGCCGACTAGTACCCCTGGGGCCAACGTCCTGACTTTC.

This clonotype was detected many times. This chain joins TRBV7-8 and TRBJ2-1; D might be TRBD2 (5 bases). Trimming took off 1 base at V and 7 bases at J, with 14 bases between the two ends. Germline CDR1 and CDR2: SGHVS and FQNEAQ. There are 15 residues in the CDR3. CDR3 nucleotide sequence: TGTGCCAGCAGCTTAGGTTCCGAAAGAGGGAATGAGCAGTTCTTC. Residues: CASSLGSERGNEQFF.

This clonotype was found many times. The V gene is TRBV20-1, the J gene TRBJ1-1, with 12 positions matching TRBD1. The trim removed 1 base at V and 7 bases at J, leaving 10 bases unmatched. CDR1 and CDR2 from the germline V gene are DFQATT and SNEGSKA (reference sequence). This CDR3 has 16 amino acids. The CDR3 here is CSARAAGTGGASEAFF. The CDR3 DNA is TGCAGTGCTAGAGCTGCCGGGACAGGGGGCGCAAGTGAAGCTTTCTTT.

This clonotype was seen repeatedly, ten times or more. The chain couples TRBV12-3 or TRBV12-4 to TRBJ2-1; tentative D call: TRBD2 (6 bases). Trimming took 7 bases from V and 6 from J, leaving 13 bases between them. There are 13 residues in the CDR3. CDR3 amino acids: CASTMGGSNEQFF. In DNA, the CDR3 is TGTGCCAGCACCATGGGGGGTAGCAATGAGCAGTTCTTC.

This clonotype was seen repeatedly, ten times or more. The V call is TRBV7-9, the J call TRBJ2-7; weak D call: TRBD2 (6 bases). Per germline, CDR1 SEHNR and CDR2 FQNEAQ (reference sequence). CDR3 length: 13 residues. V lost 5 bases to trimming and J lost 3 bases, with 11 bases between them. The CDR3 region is CASSAGPRYEQYF. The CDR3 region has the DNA TGTGCCAGCAGCGCGGGGCCCCGCTACGAGCAGTACTTC.

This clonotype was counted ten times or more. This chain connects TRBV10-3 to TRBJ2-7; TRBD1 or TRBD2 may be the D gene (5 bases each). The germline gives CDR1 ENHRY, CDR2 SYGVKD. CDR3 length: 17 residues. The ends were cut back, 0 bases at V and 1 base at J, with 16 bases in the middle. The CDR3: CAISESLSGPTSYEQYF. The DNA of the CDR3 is TGTGCCATCAGTGAGTCCCTCTCGGGACCGACTTCCTACGAGCAGTACTTC.

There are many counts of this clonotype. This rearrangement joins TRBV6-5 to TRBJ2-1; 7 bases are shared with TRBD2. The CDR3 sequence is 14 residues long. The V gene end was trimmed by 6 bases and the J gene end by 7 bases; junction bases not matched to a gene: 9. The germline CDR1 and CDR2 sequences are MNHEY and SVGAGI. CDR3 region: CASSSSGLLNEQFF. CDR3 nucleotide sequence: TGTGCCAGCAGCTCCTCGGGACTATTAAATGAGCAGTTCTTC.

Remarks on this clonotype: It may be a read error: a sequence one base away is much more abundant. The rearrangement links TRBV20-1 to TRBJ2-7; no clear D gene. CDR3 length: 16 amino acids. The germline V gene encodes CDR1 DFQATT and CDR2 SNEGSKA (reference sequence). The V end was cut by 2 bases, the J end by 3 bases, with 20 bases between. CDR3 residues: CSARYSTGRNRYEQYF. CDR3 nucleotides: TGCAGTGCTAGATATTCCACTGGGCGGAATCGCTACGAGCAGTACTTC.

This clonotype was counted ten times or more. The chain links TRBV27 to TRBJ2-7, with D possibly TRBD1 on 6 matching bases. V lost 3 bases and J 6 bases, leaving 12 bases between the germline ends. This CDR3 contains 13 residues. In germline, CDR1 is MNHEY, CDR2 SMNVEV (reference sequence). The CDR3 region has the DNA TGTGCCAGCAGTTTCAGGGGAGTTGGCGAGCAGTACTTC. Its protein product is CASSFRGVGEQYF.

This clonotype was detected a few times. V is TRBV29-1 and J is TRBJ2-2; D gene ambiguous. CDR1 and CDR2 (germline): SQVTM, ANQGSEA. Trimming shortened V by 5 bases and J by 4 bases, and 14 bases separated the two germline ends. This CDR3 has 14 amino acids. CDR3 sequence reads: CSVLTAPSTGELFF. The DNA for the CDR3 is TGCAGCGTTCTCACGGCCCCGAGCACCGGGGAGCTGTTTTTT.

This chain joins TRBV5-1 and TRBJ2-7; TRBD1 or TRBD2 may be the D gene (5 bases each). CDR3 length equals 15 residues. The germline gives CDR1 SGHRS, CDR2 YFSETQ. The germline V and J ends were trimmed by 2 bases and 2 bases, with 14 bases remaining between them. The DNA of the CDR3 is TGCGCCAGCAGCTTAACCGGGGCCGTCACCTACGAGCAGTACTTC. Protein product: CASSLTGAVTYEQYF.

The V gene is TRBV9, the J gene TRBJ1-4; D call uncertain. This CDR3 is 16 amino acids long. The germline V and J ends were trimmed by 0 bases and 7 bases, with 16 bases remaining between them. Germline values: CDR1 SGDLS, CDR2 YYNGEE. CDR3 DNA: TGTGCCAGCAGCGTAGGGTTGCCCGGCGCGGGTGAAAAACTGTTTTTT. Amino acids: CASSVGLPGAGEKLFF.

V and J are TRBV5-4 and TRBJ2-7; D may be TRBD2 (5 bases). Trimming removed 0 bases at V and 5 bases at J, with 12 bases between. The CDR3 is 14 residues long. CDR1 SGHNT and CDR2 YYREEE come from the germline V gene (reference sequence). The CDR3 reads CASSLDGLTHEQYF. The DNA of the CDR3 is TGTGCCAGCAGCTTGGACGGACTGACACACGAGCAGTACTTC.

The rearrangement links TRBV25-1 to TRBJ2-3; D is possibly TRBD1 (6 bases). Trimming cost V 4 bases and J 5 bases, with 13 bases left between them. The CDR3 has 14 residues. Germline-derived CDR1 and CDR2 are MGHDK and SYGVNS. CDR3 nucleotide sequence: TGTGCCAGCAGTGGATGGGGGCGCGAAGATACGCAGTATTTT. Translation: CASSGWGREDTQYF.

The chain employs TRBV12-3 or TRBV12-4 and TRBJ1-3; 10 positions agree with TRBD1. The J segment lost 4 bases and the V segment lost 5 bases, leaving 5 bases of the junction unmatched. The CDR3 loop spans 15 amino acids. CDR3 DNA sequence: TGTGCCAGCAGTCCTGGGACAGGGGAAGGAAACACCATATATTTT. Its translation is CASSPGTGEGNTIYF.

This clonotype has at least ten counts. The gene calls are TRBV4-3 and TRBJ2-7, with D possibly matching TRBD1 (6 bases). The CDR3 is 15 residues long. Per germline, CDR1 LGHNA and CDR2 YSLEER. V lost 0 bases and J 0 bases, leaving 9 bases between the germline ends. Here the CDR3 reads CASSQDRGNSYEQYF. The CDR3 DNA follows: TGCGCCAGCAGCCAAGACAGGGGCAACTCCTACGAGCAGTACTTC.

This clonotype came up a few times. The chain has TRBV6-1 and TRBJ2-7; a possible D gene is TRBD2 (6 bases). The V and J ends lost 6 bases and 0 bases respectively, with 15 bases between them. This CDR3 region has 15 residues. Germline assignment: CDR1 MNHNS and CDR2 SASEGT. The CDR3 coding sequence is TGTGCCAGCAGGGAAAGCCGGGACTCCTCCTACGAGCAGTACTTC. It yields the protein CASRESRDSSYEQYF.

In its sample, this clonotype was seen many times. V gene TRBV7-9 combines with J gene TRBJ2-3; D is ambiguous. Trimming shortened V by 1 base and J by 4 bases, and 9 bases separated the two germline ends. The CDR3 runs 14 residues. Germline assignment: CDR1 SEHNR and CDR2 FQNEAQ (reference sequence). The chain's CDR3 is CASSLGLVADTQYF. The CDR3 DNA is TGTGCCAGCAGCTTAGGCCTAGTGGCAGATACGCAGTATTTT.

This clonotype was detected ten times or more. CDR3 nucleotide sequence: TGCAGTGTCGTCAATGAGCAGTTCTTC. Amino acids: CSVVNEQFF. The V call is TRBV20-1, the J call TRBJ2-1; D gene uncertain. The CDR3 covers 9 residues. V was trimmed by 7 bases and J by 6 bases, leaving 4 bases between them. Germline V gene lookup returns CDR1 DFQATT and CDR2 SNEGSKA (reference sequence).